This T cell receptor beta chain was recovered during a study of cytomegalovirus exposure and HLA in healthy donors. Overall study results and limits: Presence/absence analyses rested on an assumption that sequencing depth was roughly uniform across donors. Cytomegalovirus status was reportedly diagnosed by the classifier with high specificity and sensitivity.

PCR involved 60 Vbeta and 13 Jbeta primers. Some clones are missing from TCRdb's copy, which holds only in-frame ones; the method was immunoSEQ multiplex PCR. Here the sample spans fewer than 150,000 clones, more than 70% being singletons. Of note for this clone: Its antigen is unidentified.

The CDR3 spans 15 residues. CDR1 LNHNV and CDR2 YYDKDF come from the germline V gene (reference sequence). V was pared by 0 bases and J by 6 bases, with 15 bases between. The sequencing sample was made of PBMCs. The chain couples TRBV15 to TRBJ2-7; TRBD1 is a possible D gene (5 bases). This sequence originates from a man aged 45 to 65 in good health and CMV-seronegative. CDR3 DNA sequence: TGTGCCACCAGCAGAGATGACAGAAGGTCCGTCGAGCAGTACTTC. It encodes CATSRDDRRSVEQYF.